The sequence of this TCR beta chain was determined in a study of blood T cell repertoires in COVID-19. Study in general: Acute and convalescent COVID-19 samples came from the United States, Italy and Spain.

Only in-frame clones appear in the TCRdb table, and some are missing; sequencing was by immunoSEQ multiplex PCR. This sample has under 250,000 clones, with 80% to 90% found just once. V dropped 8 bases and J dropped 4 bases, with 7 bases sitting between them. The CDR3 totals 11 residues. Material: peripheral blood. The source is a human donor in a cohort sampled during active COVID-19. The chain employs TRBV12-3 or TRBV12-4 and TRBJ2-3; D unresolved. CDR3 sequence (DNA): TGTGCCAGCCGCTCGGCAGATACGCAGTATTTT. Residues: CASRSADTQYF.